A single sample gave rise to the 27 T cell receptor beta chains below, sequenced in a study of patients and donors after allogeneic stem cell transplantation. TCRdb reprocessed the RT-PCR reads via MiXCR and lists one record per CDR3 protein. Here the sample spans about 160,000 distinct CDR3 sequences, approximately 24% being singletons. The specimen sequenced was blood, either unsorted or a sorted T cell fraction (not recorded which). The receptors were gathered from a human donor who was either an allogeneic HSCT recipient or a stem cell or donor lymphocyte infusion donor (not recorded which). It is not recorded whose cells these are; they may come from a transplant donor.

This clonotype occurred a few times. This chain uses TRBV4-1 with TRBJ2-1; 10 nucleotides line up with TRBD2. Unmatched junction bases numbered 5, after V lost 5 bases and J lost 4 bases. CDR3 size: 15 residues. CDR1 and CDR2 from the germline V gene are MGHRA and YSYEKL. CDR3 coding DNA: TGCGCCAGCAGCTCCCTAGCGGGGGATTACAATGAGCAGTTCTTC. Its protein is CASSSLAGDYNEQFF.

The sample holds a few counts of this clonotype. This chain links TRBV7-2 with TRBJ2-3; D not resolved. Trimming took off 2 bases at V and 6 bases at J, with 18 bases between the two ends. In germline, CDR1 is SGHTA, CDR2 FQGNSA. CDR3 size: 16 residues. CDR3 coding DNA: TGTGCCAGCAGCTTATTACTCAATGGTAGTCCGGATACGCAGTATTTT. It is translated as CASSLLLNGSPDTQYF.

This chain uses TRBV12-3 or TRBV12-4 with TRBJ1-2; 7 nucleotides align to TRBD1. Unmatched junction bases numbered 8, after V lost 6 bases and J lost 4 bases. CDR3 length equals 14 residues. CDR3 bases: TGTGCCAGCAGACCTGACAGGGTCGGCTATGGCTACACCTTC. Amino acid sequence: CASRPDRVGYGYTF.

The chain employs TRBV12-5 and TRBJ1-2, with D unclear. Per germline, CDR1 LGHNT and CDR2 FRNRAP. Deletions cut 2 bases from V and 4 bases from J, with 5 bases between. CDR3 size: 12 residues. The CDR3 DNA sequence: TGTGCTAGTGGTTTGCTATCCTATGGCTACACCTTC. It encodes CASGLLSYGYTF.

V is TRBV19 and J is TRBJ1-2; D ambiguous. This CDR3 comprises 12 residues. The V gene lost 9 bases and the J gene lost 2 bases, with 10 bases spanning the gap. Germline V gene data show CDR1 as LNHDA and CDR2 as SQIVND (reference sequence). The CDR3 bases are TGTGCCAGCCTAGGAGGGAACTATGGCTACACCTTC. It is translated as CASLGGNYGYTF.

The chain uses TRBV7-9 and TRBJ2-2, with a tentative D call TRBD2 (5 bases). This CDR3 region has 14 residues. CDR1 and CDR2 (germline): SEHNR, FQNEAQ (reference sequence). Trimming shortened V by 6 bases and J by 4 bases, and 12 bases separated the two germline ends. CDR3 sequence (DNA): TGTGCCAGCAGTCCAATCCGGGGCACCGGGGAGCTGTTTTTT. Translation: CASSPIRGTGELFF.

In regard to this clonotype: Germline is not matched at one junction end, which may reflect a read error. The gene calls are TRBV5-1 and TRBJ1-3; D possibly corresponds to TRBD1 (5 bases). The CDR3 is 15 residues long. The V gene's germline CDR1 is SGHRS and CDR2 YFSETQ. The chain's CDR3 is CARSLGTGSGNTIYF. The CDR3 region has the DNA TGCGCCAGAAGCTTGGGGACGGGTTCTGGAAACACCATATATTTT.

This clonotype was recorded at least ten times. The gene calls are TRBV5-1 and TRBJ1-1; tentatively, D is TRBD1 (6 bases). The CDR3 is 15 residues long. The V end lost 5 bases, the J end lost 0 bases, and 14 bases lay between the germline ends. Germline loops: CDR1 SGHRS, CDR2 YFSETQ. The CDR3 sequence is CASSGVAGVNTEAFF. The CDR3 DNA reads as TGCGCCAGCAGTGGTGTGGCAGGGGTGAACACTGAAGCTTTCTTT. Looking up the rest from reference TRBV5-1 and TRBJ1-1 gives the full variable domain: KAGVTQTPRYLIKTRGQQVTLSCSPISGHRSVSWYQQTPGQGLQFLFEYFSETQRNKGNFPGRFSGRQFSNSRSEMNVSTLELGDSALYLCASSGVAGVNTEAFFGQGTRLTVV.

This clonotype was detected only a few times. J is TRBJ2-1 and V is TRBV7-9, with 7 bases fitting TRBD2. The CDR3 is 13 residues long. Germline trimming cut 5 bases from V and 10 bases from J; bases unmatched to any gene: 8. The germline CDR1 and CDR2 sequences are SEHNR and FQNEAQ (reference sequence). Here the CDR3 reads CASSQLAADEQFF. In DNA, the CDR3 is TGTGCCAGCAGCCAGCTAGCGGCGGACGAGCAGTTCTTC.

V gene TRBV20-1 combines with J gene TRBJ1-5, with 7 bases that match TRBD1. This CDR3 has 16 amino acids. Germline V lookup: CDR1 DFQATT, CDR2 SNEGSKA (reference sequence). The V segment lost 4 bases and the J segment 7 bases; nucleotides outside the gene matches: 16. The CDR3 here is CSATSPGTESRQPQHF. DNA for the CDR3: TGCAGTGCTACGTCCCCCGGGACAGAGAGCAGGCAGCCCCAGCATTTT.

This clonotype was counted a few times. The V gene is TRBV6-5, the J gene TRBJ1-2; a weak D match, TRBD1 (5 bases). This CDR3 comprises 14 residues. Trimming cost V 6 bases and J 3 bases, with 14 bases left between them. Germline CDR1 is MNHEY and CDR2 is SVGAGI. The CDR3 DNA is TGTGCCAGCAGCCGGGGGGACGGACACTATGGCTACACCTTC. Protein sequence: CASSRGDGHYGYTF.

This clonotype appeared a few times. J is TRBJ2-2 and V is TRBV29-1, with a weak D call TRBD2 (6 bases). This CDR3 is built from 13 residues. V was trimmed by 5 bases and J by 7 bases, leaving 14 bases between them. Germline CDR1 reads SQVTM; CDR2 reads ANQGSEA. The CDR3 DNA is TGCAGCGTTTATACTAGCAATATCGGGGAGCTGTTTTTT. Translated, it gives CSVYTSNIGELFF.

The CDR3 bases are TGCAGCGTTCCCTCGGGACTAGCGGGCAATGAGCAGTTCTTC. This encodes CSVPSGLAGNEQFF. This sequence joins TRBV29-1 and TRBJ2-1; TRBD2 matches 12 bases. This CDR3 has 14 amino acids. CDR1 and CDR2 (germline): SQVTM, ANQGSEA. V was pared by 5 bases and J by 6 bases, with 5 bases of the junction left unmatched.

This clonotype was recorded at least ten times. The chain combines TRBV11-2 with TRBJ1-6; no reliable D call. The CDR3 extends over 13 amino acids. Deletions cut 2 bases from V and 9 bases from J, with 8 bases between. CDR1 and CDR2 from the germline V gene are SGHAT and FQNNGV. The CDR3 sequence: CASSLFMLSPLHF. For the CDR3, the DNA is TGTGCCAGCAGCTTATTCATGCTTTCACCCCTCCACTTT.

This clonotype appeared once. This rearrangement joins TRBV29-1 to TRBJ2-5; no clear D gene. Trimming shortened V by 4 bases and J by 4 bases, and 13 bases separated the two germline ends. Germline V CDR1 and CDR2: SQVTM, ANQGSEA. The CDR3 loop spans 13 amino acids. The DNA for the CDR3 is TGCAGCGTTGGCACATCAGGCGGAGAGACCCAGTACTTC. This encodes CSVGTSGGETQYF. The full variable domain, rest sourced from reference TRBV29-1 and TRBJ2-5, is SAVISQKPSRDICQRGTSLTIQCQVDSQVTMMFWYRQQPGQSLTLIATANQGSEATYESGFVIDKFPISRPNLTFSTLTVSNMSPEDSSIYLCSVGTSGGETQYFGPGTRLLVL.

The genes are TRBV20-1 and TRBJ1-1, with a tentative D call TRBD1 (5 bases). The germline V gene encodes CDR1 DFQATT and CDR2 SNEGSKA (reference sequence). The CDR3 spans 13 residues. The V gene lost 3 bases and the J gene lost 3 bases, with 11 bases spanning the gap. CDR3 coding DNA: TGCAGTGCTAGGGGAGACAGACACACTGAAGCTTTCTTT. Its protein product is CSARGDRHTEAFF.

This clonotype was seen more than once but under ten times. The V call is TRBV12-3 or TRBV12-4, the J call TRBJ1-1; a possible D gene is TRBD1 (5 bases). The CDR3 extends over 12 amino acids. Trimming stripped 5 bases from V and 4 bases from J, with 8 bases between. In DNA, the CDR3 is TGTGCCAGCAGTAGCGGGGCCACTGAAGCTTTCTTT. Its translation: CASSSGATEAFF.

The rearrangement joins TRBV6-5 to TRBJ1-2, with D unclear. With 2 bases removed from V and 3 bases from J, the gap between germline ends came to 10 bases. This CDR3 region has 14 residues. Germline CDR1 reads MNHEY; CDR2 reads SVGAGI. CDR3 DNA sequence: TGTGCCAGCAGTTACGAGGCGACTGACTATGGCTACACCTTC. It codes for CASSYEATDYGYTF.

This chain uses TRBV7-2 with TRBJ2-1; 11 bases fit TRBD2. The trim removed 1 base at V and 10 bases at J, leaving 6 bases unmatched. The CDR3 has 15 residues. Per the germline V gene, CDR1 is SGHTA and CDR2 is FQGNSA. CDR3 coding DNA: TGTGCCAGCAGCTTAGAACTAGCGGGGGCCTCCGAGCAGTTCTTC. Translating gives CASSLELAGASEQFF.

The V and J genes are TRBV27 and TRBJ1-4; D gene uncertain. V gave up 0 bases and J gave up 3 bases, with 11 bases separating them. The CDR3 loop spans 16 amino acids. Germline V gives CDR1 MNHEY, CDR2 SMNVEV (reference sequence). The CDR3 here is CASSLSWTVANEKLFF. The CDR3 region has the DNA TGTGCCAGCAGTTTATCCTGGACGGTTGCTAATGAAAAACTGTTTTTT.

This rearrangement joins TRBV4-2 to TRBJ2-3; 8 nucleotides align to TRBD2. V trimming: 4 bases; J trimming: 0 bases; junction bases outside the gene matches: 6. The germline V gene encodes CDR1 LGHNA and CDR2 YNFKEQ. This CDR3 region has 16 residues. This chain's CDR3 is CASSLLGGVSTDTQYF. The DNA of the CDR3 is TGTGCCAGCAGCCTCCTCGGGGGGGTGAGCACAGATACGCAGTATTTT.

The chain couples TRBV15 to TRBJ1-2, with 9 positions matching TRBD1. Germline CDR1 is LNHNV and CDR2 is YYDKDF (reference sequence). The CDR3 extends over 16 amino acids. The trim removed 3 bases at V and 6 bases at J, leaving 11 bases unmatched. The CDR3 nucleotides are TGTGCCACCAGCAGCCCGGGACAGGGAAATCTTGATGGCTACACCTTC. Its protein is CATSSPGQGNLDGYTF.

This clonotype was observed at least ten times. This rearrangement joins TRBV29-1 to TRBJ1-5; D is unresolved. Germline V gives CDR1 SQVTM, CDR2 ANQGSEA. Trimming removed 5 bases at V and 4 bases at J, with 12 bases between. The CDR3 loop spans 13 amino acids. The CDR3 nucleotides read TGCAGCGTTAGTGTACTGGAAAATCAGCCCCAGCATTTT. Translating gives CSVSVLENQPQHF.

V gene TRBV7-9 combines with J gene TRBJ1-2, with D hard to call. Germline V gene sequence: CDR1 SEHNR, CDR2 FQNEAQ (reference sequence). The CDR3 spans 14 residues. The ends were cut back, 2 bases at V and 3 bases at J, with 10 bases in the middle. The CDR3 here is CASSLWGVDYGYTF. CDR3 bases: TGTGCCAGCAGCTTATGGGGAGTAGACTATGGCTACACCTTC. Supplemented by reference TRBV7-9 and TRBJ1-2, the full variable domain reads DTGVSQNPRHKITKRGQNVTFRCDPISEHNRLYWYRQTLGQGPEFLTYFQNEAQLEKSRLLSDRFSAERPKGSFSTLEIQRTEQGDSAMYLCASSLWGVDYGYTFGSGTRLTVV.

V gene TRBV5-1 combines with J gene TRBJ2-5; 9 bases align to TRBD2. Germline CDR1 SGHRS, CDR2 YFSETQ. Germline trimming cut 5 bases from V and 4 bases from J; bases unmatched to any gene: 12. The CDR3 has 16 residues. The CDR3 sequence is CASRYRTSESSETQYF. CDR3 sequence (DNA): TGCGCCAGCAGATACCGGACTAGCGAGAGTTCAGAGACCCAGTACTTC.

The chain couples TRBV21-1 to TRBJ2-1. TRBV21-1 is reported as a pseudogene. The CDR3 is 17 amino acids. CDR3 region: CASSKASCCSSYNEQFF. DNA for the CDR3: TGTGCCAGCAGCAAAGCATCCTGCTGCTCATCCTACAATGAGCAGTTCTTC.

This clonotype appeared many times. The CDR3 coding sequence is TGTGCCAGCAGCGTAGTGGCGGCGAACACTGAAGCTTTCTTT. Translation gives CASSVVAANTEAFF. This rearrangement joins TRBV9 to TRBJ1-1; no reliable D call. Germline V gene data show CDR1 as SGDLS and CDR2 as YYNGEE. There are 14 residues in the CDR3. The germline V and J ends were trimmed by 0 bases and 1 base, with 7 bases remaining between them. The whole variable domain, filled in from reference TRBV9 and TRBJ1-1, reads DSGVTQTPKHLITATGQRVTLRCSPRSGDLSVYWYQQSLDQGLQFLIQYYNGEERAKGNILERFSAQQFPDLHSELNLSSLELGDSALYFCASSVVAANTEAFFGQGTRLTVV.